The 24 T cell receptor beta chains in this list originate from one sample, sequenced in a study of shared clonotypes between healthy human individuals. TCRdb keeps only in-frame clones here, not all; method: immunoSEQ multiplex PCR. The sample lists around 1,900,000 clones, roughly 95% occurring once. Naive CD8 populations comprised CD45RO-negative cells positively selected for CCR7, excluding terminally differentiated effector memory CD45RA+ cells. Sequenced sample: naive CD8+ T cells from PBMCs. These receptors all come from a man aged 18-30 years in good health. Some clones in this sample may be carry-over from other donors' samples.

The J gene is TRBJ1-1, the V gene TRBV7-9; tentative D call: TRBD1 (5 bases). Trimming shortened V by 0 bases and J by 4 bases, and 12 bases separated the two germline ends. The CDR3 runs to 15 residues. Germline values: CDR1 SEHNR, CDR2 FQNEAQ (reference sequence). The CDR3 DNA follows: TGTGCCAGCAGCTTAGCTAGCAGGGCGGTCACTGAAGCTTTCTTT. It translates to CASSLASRAVTEAFF.

The chain combines TRBV30 with TRBJ1-5; the D is unclear. This CDR3 has 14 amino acids. The V gene lost 4 bases and the J gene lost 5 bases, with 15 bases spanning the gap. Looked up from germline, CDR1 is GTSNPN and CDR2 is SVGIG (reference sequence). CDR3: CAWTGSNTDQPQHF. CDR3 DNA: TGTGCCTGGACCGGATCTAACACCGATCAGCCCCAGCATTTT.

This rearrangement joins TRBV6-5 to TRBJ1-4; D is ambiguous. The CDR3 sequence is 13 residues long. The germline V gene encodes CDR1 MNHEY and CDR2 SVGAGI. The V gene lost 2 bases and the J gene lost 4 bases, with 5 bases spanning the gap. CDR3 nucleotides: TGTGCCAGCAGTTACAGGATTAATGAAAAACTGTTTTTT. Its protein is CASSYRINEKLFF.

The rearrangement joins TRBV11-2 to TRBJ2-7, with 11 bases fitting TRBD2. The CDR3 consists of 18 residues. Germline V lookup: CDR1 SGHAT, CDR2 FQNNGV. Germline trimming cut 2 bases from V and 2 bases from J; bases unmatched to any gene: 11. CDR3 sequence (DNA): TGTGCCAGCAGCTTAACGTCCGGGACTAGCGGCATTACCTACGAGCAGTACTTC. It specifies CASSLTSGTSGITYEQYF.

The chain joins TRBV28 to TRBJ2-7; D is perhaps TRBD2 (5 bases). This CDR3 has 12 residues. V lost 2 bases, J lost 6 bases, and 8 bases lay in between. Germline V gene sequence: CDR1 MDHEN, CDR2 SYDVKM. CDR3 amino acids: CASSLGLSEQYF. In DNA form, the CDR3 reads TGTGCCAGCAGTTTAGGACTCTCCGAGCAGTACTTC.

The chain employs TRBV2 and TRBJ1-1; 10 nucleotides line up with TRBD1. Germline V gives CDR1 SNHLY, CDR2 FYNNEI. This CDR3 has 14 residues. The trim removed 6 bases at V and 4 bases at J, leaving 5 bases unmatched. Written as DNA, the CDR3 is TGTGCCAGCAGGACCGGGACAGGGGCCACTGAAGCTTTCTTT. This translates into CASRTGTGATEAFF.

The V and J genes are TRBV11-2 and TRBJ2-2; TRBD2 matches 9 bases. Germline V gene sequence: CDR1 SGHAT, CDR2 FQNNGV. The CDR3 covers 17 residues. Trimming cost V 0 bases and J 5 bases; bases outside gene matches: 7. CDR3 coding DNA: TGTGCCAGCAGCTTAGACCGGAGCGGGAGGATAACCGGGGAGCTGTTTTTT. As protein: CASSLDRSGRITGELFF.

This chain joins TRBV27 and TRBJ1-5; D ambiguous. The CDR3 is made up of 15 amino acids. The V gene's germline CDR1 is MNHEY and CDR2 SMNVEV (reference sequence). The V end lost 2 bases, the J end lost 0 bases, and 8 bases lay between the germline ends. The CDR3 nucleotides are TGTGCCAGCAGTTTAAACAGCGATAGCAATCAGCCCCAGCATTTT. Protein: CASSLNSDSNQPQHF.

This clone occurred once. This chain links TRBV5-6 with TRBJ2-5; a weak D match, TRBD1 (6 bases). The V end was cut by 1 base, the J end by 3 bases, with 16 bases between. The germline gives CDR1 SGHDT, CDR2 YYEEEE. The CDR3 covers 16 residues. In nucleotides, the CDR3 is TGTGCCAGCAGCTTGTTAATGGGGACAATTAAAGAGACCCAGTACTTC. Translated: CASSLLMGTIKETQYF. The variable domain in full, completed from reference TRBV5-6 and TRBJ2-5, reads DAGVTQSPTHLIKTRGQQVTLRCSPKSGHDTVSWYQQALGQGPQFIFQYYEEEERQRGNFPDRFSGHQFPNYSSELNVNALLLGDSALYLCASSLLMGTIKETQYFGPGTRLLVL.

This chain links TRBV7-9 with TRBJ2-3; 10 nucleotides agree with TRBD2. The CDR3 has 13 residues. The germline V gene encodes CDR1 SEHNR and CDR2 FQNEAQ (reference sequence). The ends lost 8 bases at V and 4 bases at J; junction bases unmatched: 3. The CDR3 bases are TGTGCCAGCCCGGGACTAGCGCCAGATACGCAGTATTTT. It specifies CASPGLAPDTQYF.

In this sample, this clone turned up once. V is TRBV13 and J is TRBJ2-5; a possible D gene is TRBD2 (6 bases). The CDR3 runs 15 residues. V was cut by 0 bases and J by 2 bases, with 10 bases left in between. CDR1 is PRHDT and CDR2 is FYEKMQ in the germline V gene (reference sequence). The chain's CDR3 is CASSLGREWQETQYF. The DNA for the CDR3 is TGTGCCAGCAGCTTAGGTCGGGAGTGGCAAGAGACCCAGTACTTC.

V and J are TRBV2 and TRBJ2-7, with D perhaps being TRBD1 or TRBD2 (6 bases each). Deletions cut 2 bases from V and 2 bases from J, with 19 bases between. Looked up from germline, CDR1 is SNHLY and CDR2 is FYNNEI. This CDR3 region has 17 residues. The CDR3 DNA sequence: TGTGCCAGCAGTGAAAACAAAGGGGGGACGGGGACCTACGAGCAGTACTTC. Translated, it gives CASSENKGGTGTYEQYF.

The rearrangement joins TRBV27 to TRBJ2-6, with 7 bases identical to TRBD2. Germline trimming cut 4 bases from V and 0 bases from J; bases unmatched to any gene: 15. The CDR3 length is 20 residues. Germline CDR1 MNHEY, CDR2 SMNVEV (reference sequence). The CDR3 sequence: CASSSLTAGVGGSGANVLTF. CDR3 DNA sequence: TGTGCCAGCAGTTCCCTGACTGCGGGGGTCGGCGGCTCTGGGGCCAACGTCCTGACTTTC.

The rearrangement uses TRBV19 and TRBJ2-1; possible D gene TRBD1, 6 bases. CDR3 length: 14 residues. The ends were cut back, 10 bases at V and 5 bases at J, with 18 bases in the middle. CDR1 is LNHDA and CDR2 is SQIVND in the germline V gene (reference sequence). The CDR3 nucleotides read TGTGCCATTAATACCGGGACACACAACAATGAGCAGTTCTTC. This codes for CAINTGTHNNEQFF.

The V and J genes are TRBV7-9 and TRBJ1-2, with TRBD1 matching 9 bases. CDR3 length: 15 amino acids. After removal of 4 bases from V and 8 bases from J, the junction contained 11 bases not matched to a gene. Germline assignment: CDR1 SEHNR and CDR2 FQNEAQ (reference sequence). The CDR3 here is CASSWELGQGGGYTF. In nucleotides, the CDR3 is TGTGCCAGCAGCTGGGAATTGGGACAGGGTGGCGGCTACACCTTC.

The table lists this clone with a count of one. J is TRBJ2-7 and V is TRBV7-6; a weak D match, TRBD1 (5 bases). CDR1 and CDR2 from the germline V gene are SGHVS and FNYEAQ. V was cut by 2 bases and J by 1 base, with 12 bases left in between. The CDR3 length is 15 residues. CDR3 coding DNA: TGTGCCAGCAGCTTACGTCCTACAGGTTCCTACGAGCAGTACTTC. It codes for CASSLRPTGSYEQYF.

This clone was counted a few times. The chain joins TRBV5-5 to TRBJ1-5; D gene unclear. Per germline, CDR1 SGHKS and CDR2 YYEKEE (reference sequence). The V gene lost 1 base and the J gene lost 2 bases, with 7 bases spanning the gap. The CDR3 runs to 14 residues. The CDR3 DNA reads as TGTGCCAGCAGCTTGTCTGGGGGCAATCAGCCCCAGCATTTT. Its translation: CASSLSGGNQPQHF.

This chain links TRBV13 with TRBJ1-2; D is perhaps TRBD1 (5 bases). V shed 5 bases and J shed 6 bases, with 10 bases lying between them. There are 12 residues in the CDR3. CDR1 is PRHDT, CDR2 FYEKMQ, per germline (reference sequence). CDR3 sequence (DNA): TGTGCCAGCAGCCCGGGACGTCATGGCTACACCTTC. It encodes CASSPGRHGYTF.

The gene calls are TRBV7-9 and TRBJ2-1; 7 bases align to TRBD1. The CDR3 is 12 residues long. V was clipped by 4 bases and J by 13 bases; unmatched bases: 7. Germline values: CDR1 SEHNR, CDR2 FQNEAQ (reference sequence). The CDR3 loop is CASSSSTGDQFF. The CDR3 DNA reads TGTGCCAGCAGCTCCTCAACAGGGGATCAGTTCTTC.

The CDR3 DNA reads TGTGCCAGCAGCCAACATTACCCCTTTGGGGTTGGGACTGAAGCTTTCTTT. Translated, it gives CASSQHYPFGVGTEAFF. The chain carries TRBV14 and TRBJ1-1; D call uncertain. The CDR3 is 17 residues long. V was shortened by 2 bases and J by 5 bases, with 21 bases between the two germline ends. CDR1 SGHDN and CDR2 FVKESK come from the germline V gene.

The chain employs TRBV6-5 and TRBJ2-7; 8 positions agree with TRBD2. V was clipped by 4 bases and J by 6 bases; unmatched bases: 5. The length of the CDR3 is 13 residues. Looked up from germline, CDR1 is MNHEY and CDR2 is SVGAGI. CDR3 region: CASSSGRAAEQYF. CDR3 in DNA: TGTGCCAGCAGTTCCGGGAGGGCAGCCGAGCAGTACTTC.

The V call is TRBV19, the J call TRBJ2-7; perhaps TRBD2 as D (6 bases). The CDR3 runs 11 residues. The V gene's germline CDR1 is LNHDA and CDR2 SQIVND (reference sequence). The V end was cut by 9 bases, the J end by 4 bases, with 10 bases between. In DNA form, the CDR3 reads TGTGCCAGCGGTGCGGGGTACGAGCAGTACTTC. Encoded protein: CASGAGYEQYF.

The CDR3 region has the DNA TGTGCCAGCAACTTCAATTCTGGGGGGGCCTACGAGCAGTACTTC. Translating it yields CASNFNSGGAYEQYF. The V and J genes are TRBV28 and TRBJ2-7; 7 nucleotides match TRBD2. The CDR3 length is 15 residues. CDR1 is MDHEN and CDR2 is SYDVKM in the germline V gene. V lost 7 bases and J lost 2; bases outside the gene matches: 11.

The chain joins TRBV11-2 to TRBJ2-6; D not certain. This CDR3 has 19 residues. Looked up from germline, CDR1 is SGHAT and CDR2 is FQNNGV. Deletions cut 3 bases from V and 0 bases from J, with 18 bases between. The DNA of the CDR3 is TGTGCCAGCAGCTTGCCCGGCGGATGGGCCAACTCTGGGGCCAACGTCCTGACTTTC. Translation: CASSLPGGWANSGANVLTF.